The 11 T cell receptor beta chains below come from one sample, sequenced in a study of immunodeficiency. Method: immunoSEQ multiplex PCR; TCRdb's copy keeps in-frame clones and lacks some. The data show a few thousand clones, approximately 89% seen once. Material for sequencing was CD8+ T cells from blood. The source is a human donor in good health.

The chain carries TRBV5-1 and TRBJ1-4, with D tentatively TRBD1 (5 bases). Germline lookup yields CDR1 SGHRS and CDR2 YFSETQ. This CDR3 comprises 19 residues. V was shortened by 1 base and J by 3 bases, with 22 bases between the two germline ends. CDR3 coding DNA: TGCGCCAGCAGCTTGTTGGGTGTTGGGGGTGTAGTCTCTAATGAAAAACTGTTTTTT. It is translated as CASSLLGVGGVVSNEKLFF.

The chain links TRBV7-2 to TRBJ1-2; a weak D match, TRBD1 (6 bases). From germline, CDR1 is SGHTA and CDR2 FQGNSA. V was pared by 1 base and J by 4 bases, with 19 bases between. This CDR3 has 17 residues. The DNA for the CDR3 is TGTGCCAGCAGCTTAGTGCTTCGGGGGGCGCGGGTCTATGGCTACACCTTC. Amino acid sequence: CASSLVLRGARVYGYTF.

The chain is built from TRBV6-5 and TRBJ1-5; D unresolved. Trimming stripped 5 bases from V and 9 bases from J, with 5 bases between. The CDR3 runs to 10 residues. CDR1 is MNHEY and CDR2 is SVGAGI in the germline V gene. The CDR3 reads CASSHGPQHF. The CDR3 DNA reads TGTGCCAGCAGTCACGGGCCCCAGCATTTT.

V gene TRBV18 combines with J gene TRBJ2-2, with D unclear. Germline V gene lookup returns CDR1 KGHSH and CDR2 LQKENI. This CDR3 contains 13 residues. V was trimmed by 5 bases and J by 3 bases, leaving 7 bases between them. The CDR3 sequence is CASSWRDTGELFF. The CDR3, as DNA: TGTGCCAGCTCATGGAGAGACACCGGGGAGCTGTTTTTT. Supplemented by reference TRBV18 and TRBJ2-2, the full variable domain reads NAGVMQNPRHLVRRRGQEARLRCSPMKGHSHVYWYRQLPEEGLKFMVYLQKENIIDESGMPKERFSAEFPKEGPSILRIQQVVRGDSAAYFCASSWRDTGELFFGEGSRLTVL.

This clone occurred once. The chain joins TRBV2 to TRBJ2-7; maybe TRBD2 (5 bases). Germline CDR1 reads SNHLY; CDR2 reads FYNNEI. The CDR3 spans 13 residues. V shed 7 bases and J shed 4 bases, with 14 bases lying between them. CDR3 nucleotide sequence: TGTGCCAGCACCACCGGGGTAGGTTACGAGCAGTACTTC. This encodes CASTTGVGYEQYF.

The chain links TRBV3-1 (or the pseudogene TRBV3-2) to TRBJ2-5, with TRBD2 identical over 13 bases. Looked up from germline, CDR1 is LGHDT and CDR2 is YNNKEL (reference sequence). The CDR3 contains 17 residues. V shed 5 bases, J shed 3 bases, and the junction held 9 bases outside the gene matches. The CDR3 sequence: CASSGGTSGEWEETQYF. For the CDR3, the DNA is TGTGCCAGCAGCGGCGGGACTAGCGGGGAATGGGAAGAGACCCAGTACTTC.

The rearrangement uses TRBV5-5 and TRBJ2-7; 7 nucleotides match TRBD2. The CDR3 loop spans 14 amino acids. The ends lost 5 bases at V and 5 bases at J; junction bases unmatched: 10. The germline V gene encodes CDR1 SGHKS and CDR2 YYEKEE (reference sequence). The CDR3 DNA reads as TGTGCCAGCAGTTCGGGGGGAGCCGAACACGAGCAGTACTTC. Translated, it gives CASSSGGAEHEQYF.

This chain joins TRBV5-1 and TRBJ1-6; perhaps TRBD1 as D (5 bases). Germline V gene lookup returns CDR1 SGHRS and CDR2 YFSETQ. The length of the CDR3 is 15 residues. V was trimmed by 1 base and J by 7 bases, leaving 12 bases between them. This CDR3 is CASSLWDGRNSPLHF. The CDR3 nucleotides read TGCGCCAGCAGCTTGTGGGACGGTCGGAATTCACCCCTCCACTTT. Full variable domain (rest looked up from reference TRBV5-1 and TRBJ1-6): KAGVTQTPRYLIKTRGQQVTLSCSPISGHRSVSWYQQTPGQGLQFLFEYFSETQRNKGNFPGRFSGRQFSNSRSEMNVSTLELGDSALYLCASSLWDGRNSPLHFGNGTRLTVT.

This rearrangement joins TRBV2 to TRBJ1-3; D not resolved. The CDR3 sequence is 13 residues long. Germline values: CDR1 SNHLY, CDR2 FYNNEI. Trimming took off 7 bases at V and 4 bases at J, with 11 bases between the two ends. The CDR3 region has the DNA TGTGCCAGCACCAATAACGGGGGAAACACCATATATTTT. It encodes CASTNNGGNTIYF. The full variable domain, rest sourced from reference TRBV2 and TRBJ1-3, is EPEVTQTPSHQVTQMGQEVILRCVPISNHLYFYWYRQILGQKVEFLVSFYNNEISEKSEIFDDQFSVERPDGSNFTLKIRSTKLEDSAMYFCASTNNGGNTIYFGEGSWLTVV.

CDR3 coding DNA: TGTGCCAGCAGTACCGGCGGGGGTGGCGAAAAACTGTTTTTT. Translating gives CASSTGGGGEKLFF. The rearrangement uses TRBV6-2 or TRBV6-3 and TRBJ1-4; perhaps TRBD1 as D (5 bases). Trimming took 5 bases from V and 8 from J, leaving 15 bases between them. CDR3 length: 14 amino acids. Germline V CDR1 and CDR2: MNHEY, SVGEGT.

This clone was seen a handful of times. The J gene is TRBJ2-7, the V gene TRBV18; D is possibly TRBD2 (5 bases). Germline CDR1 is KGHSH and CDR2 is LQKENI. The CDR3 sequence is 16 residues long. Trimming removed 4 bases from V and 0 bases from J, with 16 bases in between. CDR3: CASSRLIPEGSYEQYF. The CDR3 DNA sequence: TGTGCCAGCTCACGACTAATACCCGAGGGCTCCTACGAGCAGTACTTC.